Listed here are 9 T cell receptor beta chains from one sample, sequenced in a study of blood T cell repertoires in COVID-19. Repertoires were generated with immunoSEQ multiplex PCR, while TCRdb's copy carries only in-frame clones and drops some. The sample contains tens of thousands of clones, approximately 83% of which appear only once. Source material: peripheral blood. These receptors all come from a man aged 55 to 69 with acute or convalescent COVID-19.

This chain uses TRBV7-2 with TRBJ1-6, with 7 bases identical to TRBD1. The CDR3 loop spans 14 amino acids. Per the germline V gene, CDR1 is SGHTA and CDR2 is FQGNSA. Trimming took 4 bases from V and 10 from J; bases not matched to a gene: 7. The CDR3 nucleotides read TGTGCCAGCAGCTATCCAGGGGGAGAATCACCCCTCCACTTT. The encoded protein is CASSYPGGESPLHF.

DNA for the CDR3: TGTGCCACCAGGGACACACTCTATGGCTACACCTTC. The encoded protein is CATRDTLYGYTF. The V call is TRBV6-5, the J call TRBJ1-2, with D maybe TRBD1 (6 bases). This CDR3 comprises 12 residues. Germline CDR1 is MNHEY and CDR2 is SVGAGI. The V end lost 10 bases, the J end lost 4 bases, and 13 bases lay between the germline ends.

The rearrangement links TRBV7-9 to TRBJ1-2, with D possibly being TRBD1 (5 bases). The CDR3 extends over 14 amino acids. V gave up 4 bases and J gave up 7 bases, with 16 bases separating them. Germline values: CDR1 SEHNR, CDR2 FQNEAQ (reference sequence). CDR3 sequence: CASSSQARFGGYTF. Here the CDR3 DNA reads TGTGCCAGCAGCTCACAGGCCAGGTTCGGTGGCTACACCTTC.

The V gene is TRBV10-2, the J gene TRBJ2-1; 11 positions match TRBD2. Trimming at V came to 3 bases and at J to 6 bases, leaving 4 bases not matched to a gene. This CDR3 has 15 residues. Germline V gives CDR1 WSHSY, CDR2 SAAADI. CDR3 sequence reads: CASSERLAGSNEQFF. Written as DNA, the CDR3 is TGCGCCAGCAGTGAACGACTAGCGGGGAGCAATGAGCAGTTCTTC.

This rearrangement joins TRBV3-1 (or the pseudogene TRBV3-2) to TRBJ2-1; TRBD2 matches 14 bases. Germline V gene sequence: CDR1 LGHDT, CDR2 YNNKEL (reference sequence). Trimming took 8 bases from V and 9 from J; bases not matched to a gene: 6. This CDR3 is 14 amino acids long. This CDR3 is CASAGLAGVAEQFF. DNA for the CDR3: TGTGCCAGCGCGGGACTAGCGGGGGTGGCTGAGCAGTTCTTC.

This clone was recorded only once. The chain links TRBV27 to TRBJ1-6; 7 nucleotides line up with TRBD1. From germline, CDR1 is MNHEY and CDR2 SMNVEV (reference sequence). Trimming took 6 bases from V and 7 from J; bases not matched to a gene: 12. The CDR3 has 16 residues. CDR3 coding DNA: TGTGCCAGCAGATACCCGACAGGGACGGGGAATTCACCCCTCCACTTT. It yields the protein CASRYPTGTGNSPLHF.

The chain combines TRBV27 with TRBJ2-6, with D possibly being TRBD1 (5 bases). This CDR3 is built from 17 residues. In germline, CDR1 is MNHEY, CDR2 SMNVEV (reference sequence). V was shortened by 4 bases and J by 4 bases, with 17 bases between the two germline ends. DNA of the CDR3: TGTGCCAGCAGTTCAGGCAGGGTGATAGGCGGGGCCAACGTCCTGACTTTC. Amino acid sequence: CASSSGRVIGGANVLTF.

The rearrangement uses TRBV19 and TRBJ2-7, with 10 bases matching TRBD2. V dropped 4 bases and J dropped 3; count of bases not matched to a gene: 9. Per the germline V gene, CDR1 is LNHDA and CDR2 is SQIVND (reference sequence). The CDR3 consists of 16 residues. The CDR3 reads CASSTSSSGGGYEQYF. In nucleotides, the CDR3 is TGTGCCAGTAGTACCTCATCTAGCGGGGGAGGCTACGAGCAGTACTTC.

V is TRBV29-1 and J is TRBJ2-4, with a tentative D call TRBD2 (6 bases). The CDR3 runs to 13 residues. The germline gives CDR1 SQVTM, CDR2 ANQGSEA. Trimming cost V 4 bases and J 8 bases, with 15 bases left between them. The CDR3 here is CSVARASGDIQYF. The CDR3 coding sequence is TGCAGCGTTGCCCGGGCCTCGGGGGACATTCAGTACTTC.